Listed below are T cell receptor beta chains from one sample, sequenced in a study of cytomegalovirus exposure and HLA in healthy donors. The assay was immunoSEQ multiplex PCR, and TCRdb's table has in-frame clones only and misses some. This sample has approximately 280,000 clones; roughly 88% occur once, and the top ten carry 0.92%. The sample was PBMCs. The receptor source for this set is a woman younger than 30 in good health and CMV-seronegative. CDR3s include the opening cysteine and the closing phenylalanine or tryptophan. D genes are given only for firm matches. Clone size is stated in some rows and not others, as once, few, many or a class when expanded.

j_call clone_size v_call d_call cdr3_aa cdr3_nt
TRBJ2-7 few TRBV5-6 TRBD1 CASSVLGQGDDEQYF TGTGCCAGCAGCGTCCTCGGACAGGGGGACGACGAGCAGTACTTC
TRBJ2-5 . TRBV9 . CASSVGQAPQETQYF TGTGCCAGCAGCGTAGGACAGGCCCCTCAAGAGACCCAGTACTTC
TRBJ1-4 . TRBV6-5 . CASRPLEATNEKLFF TGTGCCAGCAGGCCCCTGGAGGCAACTAATGAAAAACTGTTTTTT
TRBJ1-4 . TRBV5-6 . CASSLTGKGEKLFF TGTGCCAGCAGCCTTACAGGGAAGGGCGAAAAACTGTTTTTT
TRBJ2-5 . TRBV20-1 . CSATREETQYF TGCAGTGCCACTCGGGAGGAGACCCAGTACTTC
TRBJ1-1 . TRBV13 TRBD1 CATRGANTEAFF TGTGCCACCAGGGGGGCGAACACTGAAGCTTTCTTT
TRBJ2-4 . TRBV19 TRBD2 CASSISFRGGNIQYF TGTGCCAGTAGTATAAGTTTCCGGGGGGGAAACATTCAGTACTTC
TRBJ2-7 . TRBV7-9 . CASSLPQNYEQYF TGTGCCAGCAGCTTACCCCAGAACTACGAGCAGTACTTC
TRBJ1-1 . TRBV5-4 TRBD1 CASSLVGQGAEAFF TGTGCCAGCAGCTTGGTCGGACAGGGAGCTGAAGCTTTCTTT
TRBJ2-1 . TRBV2 TRBD1 CASSGGQGLDEQFF TGTGCCAGCAGTGGAGGACAGGGCCTGGATGAGCAGTTCTTC
TRBJ1-3 . TRBV28 . CASSLNIAGGNTIYF TGTGCCAGCAGTTTGAATATTGCAGGGGGAAACACCATATATTTT
TRBJ1-1 . TRBV29-1 . CSVGPGVSTEAFF TGCAGCGTGGGTCCGGGGGTAAGCACTGAAGCTTTCTTT
TRBJ1-4 . TRBV27 . CASSLLGDNEKLFF TGTGCCAGCAGTTTGCTAGGGGATAATGAAAAACTGTTTTTT
TRBJ2-3 . TRBV28 . CASSLLSTDTQYF TGTGCCAGCAGTTTGCTGAGTACAGATACGCAGTATTTT
TRBJ1-3 . TRBV28 TRBD1 CASNNINGQGAQAGNTIYF TGTGCCAGCAATAATATTAACGGACAGGGGGCGCAAGCTGGAAACACCATATATTTT
TRBJ2-4 . TRBV28 TRBD2 CASSSPWDGRPPGENIQYF TGTGCCAGCAGCTCGCCGTGGGACGGGAGGCCACCTGGGGAAAACATTCAGTACTTC
TRBJ2-3 . TRBV7-2 . CASSTGVGTQYF TGTGCCAGCAGCACGGGAGTGGGTACGCAGTATTTT
TRBJ1-1 . TRBV28 . CASSSDSLNTEAFF TGTGCCAGCAGTTCGGACAGTTTGAACACTGAAGCTTTCTTT
TRBJ1-6 . TRBV2 TRBD1 CASTGQYNSPLHF TGTGCCAGCACGGGACAGTATAATTCACCCCTCCACTTT
TRBJ2-3 . TRBV5-1 . CASRRQATSTDTQYF TGCGCCAGCAGACGACAGGCAACCTCCACAGATACGCAGTATTTT
TRBJ1-2 . TRBV13 . CASSQSGGSAGYTF TGTGCCAGCAGCCAGTCGGGGGGGTCGGCTGGCTACACCTTC
TRBJ1-2 . TRBV29-1 TRBD1 CSVGTVTYYGYTF TGCAGCGTGGGGACAGTAACTTACTATGGCTACACCTTC
TRBJ2-7 . TRBV28 . CASRQTPAGTPSYEQYF TGTGCCAGCAGACAAACTCCAGCCGGGACACCCTCCTACGAGCAGTACTTC
TRBJ2-1 . TRBV4-3 . CASSQAPQTYNEQFF TGCGCCAGCAGCCAAGCCCCCCAGACCTACAATGAGCAGTTCTTC
TRBJ2-1 . TRBV7-9 . CASSTTWRENEQFF TGTGCCAGCAGCACCACCTGGAGGGAGAATGAGCAGTTCTTC
TRBJ2-7 . TRBV9 TRBD2 CASSVGGSPYEQYF TGTGCCAGCAGCGTCGGGGGGTCTCCCTACGAGCAGTACTTC
TRBJ1-5 . TRBV27 . CASSFLASNQPQHF TGTGCCAGCAGTTTTTTAGCTAGCAATCAGCCCCAGCATTTT
TRBJ1-2 . TRBV9 TRBD1 CASSATGTDYGYTF TGTGCCAGCAGCGCTACCGGGACAGACTATGGCTACACCTTC
TRBJ1-5 . TRBV9 . CASSVEGHGNQPQHF TGTGCCAGCAGCGTAGAGGGGCACGGTAATCAGCCCCAGCATTTT
TRBJ1-5 . TRBV5-6 . CASSLAGGNSNQPQHF TGTGCCAGCAGCTTGGCCGGGGGAAATAGCAATCAGCCCCAGCATTTT
TRBJ1-2 once TRBV11-2 . CASSLSGYGYTF TGTGCCAGCAGCTTATCAGGGTATGGCTACACCTTC
TRBJ2-1 few TRBV27 . CASRATVNNEQFF TGTGCCAGCAGGGCGACAGTTAACAATGAGCAGTTCTTC
TRBJ2-7 . TRBV6-5 TRBD1 CASGQRQGATYEQYF TGTGCCAGCGGACAAAGACAGGGCGCGACCTACGAGCAGTACTTC
TRBJ2-1 . TRBV27 . CASSRTQHNEQFF TGTGCCAGCAGCCGGACTCAGCACAATGAGCAGTTCTTC
TRBJ1-5 . TRBV7-2 . CASSLQGGNQPQHF TGTGCCAGCAGCTTACAGGGTGGCAATCAGCCCCAGCATTTT
TRBJ1-2 few TRBV19 TRBD1 CATSTGGVYGYTF TGTGCCACCTCGACAGGGGGAGTCTATGGCTACACCTTC
TRBJ1-2 . TRBV9 . CASSVSGATNYGYTF TGTGCCAGCAGCGTATCAGGGGCCACAAACTATGGCTACACCTTC
TRBJ1-1 . TRBV28 . CASATRIEAFF TGTGCCAGCGCCACACGAATTGAAGCTTTCTTT
TRBJ2-5 few TRBV9 . CASSRGQGIQETQYF TGTGCCAGCTCGCGAGGGCAGGGGATCCAAGAGACCCAGTACTTC
TRBJ2-5 once TRBV28 TRBD1 CASSLSAGQGQETQYF TGTGCCAGCAGTTTATCCGCGGGACAGGGGCAAGAGACCCAGTACTTC
TRBJ1-1 . TRBV4-1 TRBD1 CASSQEVRTGANAFF TGCGCCAGCAGCCAAGAGGTGCGGACAGGGGCTAATGCTTTCTTT
TRBJ2-7 few TRBV4-1 TRBD1 CASSQDQPGQAYF TGCGCCAGCAGCCAAGACCAACCGGGACAGGCGTACTTC
TRBJ2-1 . TRBV15 . CATSRDAGPEADEQFF TGTGCCACCAGCAGAGATGCGGGACCAGAGGCGGATGAGCAGTTCTTC
TRBJ2-5 . TRBV5-1 . CASSFGGGRETQYF TGCGCCAGCAGCTTTGGGGGAGGTCGGGAGACCCAGTACTTC
TRBJ2-7 . TRBV11-2 TRBD1 CASSLGTGGIISYEQYF TGTGCCAGCAGCTTAGGGACAGGGGGAATTATATCCTACGAGCAGTACTTC
TRBJ2-5 . TRBV25-1 . CASSESVWGEETQYF TGTGCCAGCAGTGAATCGGTCTGGGGGGAAGAGACCCAGTACTTC
TRBJ2-1 . TRBV29-1 TRBD2 CSVELRLAGASDEQFF TGCAGCGTTGAACTGCGGCTAGCGGGAGCTTCCGATGAGCAGTTCTTC
TRBJ2-1 . TRBV10-2 . CASKMARSTNEQFF TGCGCCAGCAAGATGGCGCGGTCTACAAATGAGCAGTTCTTC
TRBJ2-3 . TRBV7-3 TRBD2 CASSSTSGRVDTQYF TGTGCCAGCAGCTCGACTAGCGGGAGGGTTGATACGCAGTATTTT
TRBJ2-1 . TRBV9 TRBD1 CASSVDRGRNEQFF TGTGCCAGCAGCGTAGACAGGGGGCGGAATGAGCAGTTCTTC
TRBJ2-7 . TRBV4-2 TRBD2 CASSQVRTSGRGIPYEQYF TGTGCCAGCAGCCAAGTCCGGACTAGCGGGAGAGGGATCCCCTACGAGCAGTACTTC
TRBJ1-2 . TRBV7-9 TRBD1 CASSLANRGSNYGYTF TGTGCCAGCAGCTTAGCAAACAGGGGATCTAACTATGGCTACACCTTC
TRBJ1-5 . TRBV4-1 . CASSQEEEDQPQHF TGCGCCAGCAGCCAAGAGGAGGAAGATCAGCCCCAGCATTTT
TRBJ1-2 . TRBV5-1 . CASSSLGGIGLRLSHGYTF TGCGCCAGCAGCTCCCTGGGGGGGATTGGCCTGAGGTTGAGCCATGGCTACACCTTC
TRBJ2-1 . TRBV9 TRBD2 CASSVALTSGGNNEQFF TGTGCCAGCAGCGTAGCTCTAACTAGCGGGGGAAACAATGAGCAGTTCTTC